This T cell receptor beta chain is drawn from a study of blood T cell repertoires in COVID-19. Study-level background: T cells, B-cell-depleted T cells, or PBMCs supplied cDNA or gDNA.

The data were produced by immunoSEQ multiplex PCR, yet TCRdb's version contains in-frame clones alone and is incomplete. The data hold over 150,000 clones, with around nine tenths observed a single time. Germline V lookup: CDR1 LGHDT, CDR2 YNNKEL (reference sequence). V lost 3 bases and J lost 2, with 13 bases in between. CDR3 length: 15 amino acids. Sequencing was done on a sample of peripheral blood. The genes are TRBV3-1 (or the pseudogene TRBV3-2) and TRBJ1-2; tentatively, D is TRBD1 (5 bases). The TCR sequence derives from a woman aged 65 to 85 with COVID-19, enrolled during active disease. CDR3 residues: CASSHSGRVNYGYTF. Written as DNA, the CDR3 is TGTGCCAGCAGCCATTCGGGCAGGGTCAACTATGGCTACACCTTC.